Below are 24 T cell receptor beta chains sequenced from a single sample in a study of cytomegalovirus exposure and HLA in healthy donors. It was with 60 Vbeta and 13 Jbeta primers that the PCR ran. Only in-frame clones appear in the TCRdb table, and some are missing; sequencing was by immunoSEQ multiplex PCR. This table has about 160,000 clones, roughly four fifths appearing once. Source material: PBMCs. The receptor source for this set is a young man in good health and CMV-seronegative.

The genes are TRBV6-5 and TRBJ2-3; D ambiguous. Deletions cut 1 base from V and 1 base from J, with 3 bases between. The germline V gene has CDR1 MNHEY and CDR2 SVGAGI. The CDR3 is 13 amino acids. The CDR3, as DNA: TGTGCCAGCAGTTACTTCGGCACAGATACGCAGTATTTT. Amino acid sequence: CASSYFGTDTQYF.

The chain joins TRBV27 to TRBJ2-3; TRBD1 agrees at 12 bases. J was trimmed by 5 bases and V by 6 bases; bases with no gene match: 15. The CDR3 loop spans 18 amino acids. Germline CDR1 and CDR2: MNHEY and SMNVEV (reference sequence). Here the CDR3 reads CASSLIRSGQGAGDTQYF. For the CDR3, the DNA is TGTGCCAGCAGCCTAATCAGGTCGGGACAGGGGGCAGGAGATACGCAGTATTTT.

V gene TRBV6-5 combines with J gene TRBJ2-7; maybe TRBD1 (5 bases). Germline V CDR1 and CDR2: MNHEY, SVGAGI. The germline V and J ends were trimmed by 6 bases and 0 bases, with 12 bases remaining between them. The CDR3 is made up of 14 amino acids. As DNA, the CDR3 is TGTGCCAGCAGCTTACAGGACCCCTCCTACGAGCAGTACTTC. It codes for CASSLQDPSYEQYF.

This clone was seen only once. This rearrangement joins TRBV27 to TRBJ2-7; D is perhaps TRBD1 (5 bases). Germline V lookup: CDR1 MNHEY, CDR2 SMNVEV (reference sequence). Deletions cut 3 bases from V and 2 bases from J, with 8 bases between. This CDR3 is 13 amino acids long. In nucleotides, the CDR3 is TGTGCCAGCAGTTTGAAGACAGCCTACGAGCAGTACTTC. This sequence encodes CASSLKTAYEQYF.

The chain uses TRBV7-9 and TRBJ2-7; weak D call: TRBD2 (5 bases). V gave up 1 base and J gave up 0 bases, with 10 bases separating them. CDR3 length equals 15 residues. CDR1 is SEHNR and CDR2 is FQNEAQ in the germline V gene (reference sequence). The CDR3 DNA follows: TGTGCCAGCAGCTTAGAGGAGCGGTCCTCCTACGAGCAGTACTTC. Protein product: CASSLEERSSYEQYF.

CDR3 in amino acids: CASSQGVSSYEQYF. The CDR3 DNA reads TGTGCCAGCAGTCAGGGGGTAAGCTCCTACGAGCAGTACTTC. This chain links TRBV6-6 with TRBJ2-7; TRBD1 agrees at 7 bases. Germline CDR1 MNHNY, CDR2 SVGAGI (reference sequence). With V trimmed by 5 bases and J by 0 bases, 4 bases remained unmatched. The CDR3 covers 14 residues.

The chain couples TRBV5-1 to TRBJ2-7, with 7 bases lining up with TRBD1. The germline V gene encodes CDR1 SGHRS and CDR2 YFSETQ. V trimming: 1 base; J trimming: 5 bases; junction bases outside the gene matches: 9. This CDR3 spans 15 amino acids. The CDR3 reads CASSLLRDRADEQYF. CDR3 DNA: TGCGCCAGCAGCTTGCTCCGAGACAGGGCCGACGAGCAGTACTTC.

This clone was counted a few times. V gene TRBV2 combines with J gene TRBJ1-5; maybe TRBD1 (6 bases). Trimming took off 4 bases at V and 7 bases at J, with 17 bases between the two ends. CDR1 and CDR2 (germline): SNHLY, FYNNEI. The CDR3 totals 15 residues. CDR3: CASSVRRQEGQPQHF. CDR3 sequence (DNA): TGTGCCAGCAGTGTTCGAAGACAGGAAGGGCAGCCCCAGCATTTT.

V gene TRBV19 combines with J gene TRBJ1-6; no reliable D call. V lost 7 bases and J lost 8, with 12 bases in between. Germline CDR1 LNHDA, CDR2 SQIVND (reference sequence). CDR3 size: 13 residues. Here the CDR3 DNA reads TGTGCCAGTAAATCCGGAGAGGATTCACCCCTCCACTTT. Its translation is CASKSGEDSPLHF.

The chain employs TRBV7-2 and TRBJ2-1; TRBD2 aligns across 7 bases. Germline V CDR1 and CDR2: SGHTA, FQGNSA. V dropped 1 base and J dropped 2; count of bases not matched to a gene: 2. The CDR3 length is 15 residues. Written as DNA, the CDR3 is TGTGCCAGCAGCTTAGAGGCGGGAGCCTACAATGAGCAGTTCTTC. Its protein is CASSLEAGAYNEQFF.

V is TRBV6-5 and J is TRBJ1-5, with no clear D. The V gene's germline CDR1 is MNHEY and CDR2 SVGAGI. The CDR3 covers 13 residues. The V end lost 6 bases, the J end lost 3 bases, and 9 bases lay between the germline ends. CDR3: CASSPGINQPQHF. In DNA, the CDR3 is TGTGCCAGCAGCCCGGGGATCAATCAGCCCCAGCATTTT.

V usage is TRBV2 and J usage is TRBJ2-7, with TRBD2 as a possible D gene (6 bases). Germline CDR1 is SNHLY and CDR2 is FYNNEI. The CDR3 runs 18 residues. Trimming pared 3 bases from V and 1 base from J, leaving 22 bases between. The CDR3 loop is CASSDPAGPFDTSYEQYF. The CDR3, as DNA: TGTGCCAGCAGTGACCCAGCGGGCCCTTTCGACACTTCCTACGAGCAGTACTTC. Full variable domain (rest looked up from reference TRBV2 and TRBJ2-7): EPEVTQTPSHQVTQMGQEVILRCVPISNHLYFYWYRQILGQKVEFLVSFYNNEISEKSEIFDDQFSVERPDGSNFTLKIRSTKLEDSAMYFCASSDPAGPFDTSYEQYFGPGTRLTVT.

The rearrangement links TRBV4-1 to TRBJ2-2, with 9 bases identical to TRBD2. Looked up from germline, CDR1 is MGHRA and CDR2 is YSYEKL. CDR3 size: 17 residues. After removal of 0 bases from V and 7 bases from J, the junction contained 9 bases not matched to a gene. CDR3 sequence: CASSQEAREGLVGELFF. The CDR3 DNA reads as TGCGCCAGCAGCCAAGAGGCGCGGGAGGGCCTGGTCGGGGAGCTGTTTTTT.

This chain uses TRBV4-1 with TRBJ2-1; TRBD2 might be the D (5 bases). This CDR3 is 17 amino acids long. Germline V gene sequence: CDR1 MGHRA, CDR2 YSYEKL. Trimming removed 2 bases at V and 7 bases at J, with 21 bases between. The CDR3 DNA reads TGCGCCAGCAGCCAACTCTCGCGGATAAACTGGAGGAATGAGCAGTTCTTC. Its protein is CASSQLSRINWRNEQFF.

The CDR3 coding sequence is TGTGCCGCACGTGGAGGGGCTACTGGGAACGAGCAGTACTTC. Translating gives CAARGGATGNEQYF. The chain uses TRBV10-3 and TRBJ2-7; D possibly corresponds to TRBD2 (6 bases). Germline-derived CDR1 and CDR2 are ENHRY and SYGVKD. The CDR3 runs 14 residues. V lost 11 bases, J lost 5 bases, and 22 bases lay in between.

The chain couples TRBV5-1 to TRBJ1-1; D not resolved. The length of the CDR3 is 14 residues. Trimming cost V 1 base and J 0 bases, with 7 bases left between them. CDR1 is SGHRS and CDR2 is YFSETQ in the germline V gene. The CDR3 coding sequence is TGCGCCAGCAGCTTGCTCCGGGTGAACACTGAAGCTTTCTTT. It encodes CASSLLRVNTEAFF.

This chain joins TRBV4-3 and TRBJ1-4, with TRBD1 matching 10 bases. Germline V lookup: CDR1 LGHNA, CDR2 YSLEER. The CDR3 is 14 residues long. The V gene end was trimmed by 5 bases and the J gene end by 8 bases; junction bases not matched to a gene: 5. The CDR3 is CASSKGQGQEKLFF. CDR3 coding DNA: TGCGCCAGCAGCAAGGGACAGGGGCAAGAAAAACTGTTTTTT.

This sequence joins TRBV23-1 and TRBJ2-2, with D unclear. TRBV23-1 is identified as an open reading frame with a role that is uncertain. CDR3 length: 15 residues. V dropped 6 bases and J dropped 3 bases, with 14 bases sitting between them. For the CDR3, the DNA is TGCGCCAGCAGCCCACGCCTTCGGGACACCGGGGAGCTGTTTTTT. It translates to CASSPRLRDTGELFF.

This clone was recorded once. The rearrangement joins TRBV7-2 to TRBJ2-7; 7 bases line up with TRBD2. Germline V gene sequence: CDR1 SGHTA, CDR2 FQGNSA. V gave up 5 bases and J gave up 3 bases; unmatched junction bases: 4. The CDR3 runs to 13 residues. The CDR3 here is CASSGSGYYEQYF. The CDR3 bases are TGTGCCAGCAGCGGTAGCGGGTACTACGAGCAGTACTTC.

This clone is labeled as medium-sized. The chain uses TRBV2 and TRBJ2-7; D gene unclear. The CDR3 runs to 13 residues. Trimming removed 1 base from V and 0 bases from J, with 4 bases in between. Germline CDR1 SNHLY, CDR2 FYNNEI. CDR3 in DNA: TGTGCCAGCAGTGAAGGTTACTCCTACGAGCAGTACTTC. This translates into CASSEGYSYEQYF.

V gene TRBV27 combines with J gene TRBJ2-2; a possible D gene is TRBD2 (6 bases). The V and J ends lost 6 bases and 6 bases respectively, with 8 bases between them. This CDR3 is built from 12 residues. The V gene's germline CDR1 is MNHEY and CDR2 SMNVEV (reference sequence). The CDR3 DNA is TGTGCCAGCAGGCCGGGGGCCGGGGAGCTGTTTTTT. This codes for CASRPGAGELFF.

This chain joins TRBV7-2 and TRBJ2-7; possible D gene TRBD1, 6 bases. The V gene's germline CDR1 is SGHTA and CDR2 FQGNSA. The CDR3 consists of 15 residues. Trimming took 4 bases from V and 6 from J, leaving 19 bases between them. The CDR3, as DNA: TGTGCCAGCAGCTCCCCGGCGTGGGTAGGGGGCGAGCAGTACTTC. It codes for CASSSPAWVGGEQYF.

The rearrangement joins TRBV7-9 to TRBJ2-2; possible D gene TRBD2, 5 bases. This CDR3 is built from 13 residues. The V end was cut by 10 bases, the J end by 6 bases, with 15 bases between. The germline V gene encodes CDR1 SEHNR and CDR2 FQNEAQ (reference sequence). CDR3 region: CAKSPERAGELFF. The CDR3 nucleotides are TGTGCCAAATCCCCGGAGAGGGCCGGGGAGCTGTTTTTT.

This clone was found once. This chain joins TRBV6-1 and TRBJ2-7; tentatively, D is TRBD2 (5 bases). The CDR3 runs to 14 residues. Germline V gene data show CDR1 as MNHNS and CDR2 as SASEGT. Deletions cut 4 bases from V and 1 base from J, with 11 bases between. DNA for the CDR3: TGTGCCAGCAGTGTTGGACGAGGGTCCTACGAGCAGTACTTC. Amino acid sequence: CASSVGRGSYEQYF.